This TCR beta chain was sequenced during a study of cytomegalovirus exposure and HLA in healthy donors. Study-wide points: Confirmation in vitro established that a few CMV-associated chains were specific for CMV antigens.

Amplification used 60 Vbeta primers and 13 Jbeta primers. The method was immunoSEQ multiplex PCR; TCRdb's version includes in-frame clones alone and lacks a portion of them. The sample comprises about 52,000 clones, roughly 53% of which are singletons, and 12% rests with the top ten. Trimming stripped 3 bases from V and 12 bases from J, with 15 bases between. Per the germline V gene, CDR1 is LNHDA and CDR2 is SQIVND (reference sequence). The CDR3 totals 14 residues. Whereas donors were nominally healthy upon sampling, unrecorded immune exposures were probable. Of note for this clone: As yet, its antigen is unknown.

The chain joins TRBV19 to TRBJ1-6; TRBD1 might be the D (5 bases). The sequencing sample was made of PBMCs. The clonotype originates from a human donor in good health. The chain's CDR3 is CASSIVAGRGPLHF. The CDR3 DNA is TGTGCCAGTAGTATCGTCGCAGGGCGGGGACCCCTCCACTTT.